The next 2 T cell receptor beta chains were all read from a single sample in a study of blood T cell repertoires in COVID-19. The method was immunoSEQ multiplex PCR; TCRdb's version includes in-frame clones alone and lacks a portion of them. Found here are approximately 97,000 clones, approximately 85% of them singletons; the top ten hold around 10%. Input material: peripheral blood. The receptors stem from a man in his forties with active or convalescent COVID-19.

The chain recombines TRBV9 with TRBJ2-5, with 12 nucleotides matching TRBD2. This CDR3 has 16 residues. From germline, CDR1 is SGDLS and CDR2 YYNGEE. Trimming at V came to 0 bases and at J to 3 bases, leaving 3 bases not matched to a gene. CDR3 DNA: TGTGCCAGCAGCGTAGATCCTAGCGGGGGGGAAGAGACCCAGTACTTC. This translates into CASSVDPSGGEETQYF.

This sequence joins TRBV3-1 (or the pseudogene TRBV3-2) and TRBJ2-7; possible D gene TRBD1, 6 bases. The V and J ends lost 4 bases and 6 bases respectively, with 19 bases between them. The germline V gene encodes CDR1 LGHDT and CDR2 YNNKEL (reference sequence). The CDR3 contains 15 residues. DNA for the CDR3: TGTGCCAGCAGCCCGATACAACAGGGTCGGGGCGAGCAGTACTTC. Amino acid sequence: CASSPIQQGRGEQYF.